A single sample is the source of the 29 T cell receptor beta chains below, sequenced in a study of control samples from healthy donors and cancer patients. Data came from immunoSEQ multiplex PCR; TCRdb stores just in-frame clones and leaves some out. The profile shows around 94,000 clones, 70% to 90% of them singletons. The sample was blood. The receptors were gathered from a woman aged 45-65 years in good health.

The rearrangement joins TRBV16 to TRBJ1-2; D uncertain. CDR3 size: 13 residues. V lost 0 bases and J lost 3, with 5 bases in between. Germline CDR1 is KGHSY and CDR2 is FQNENV. The CDR3 DNA follows: TGTGCCAGCAGCCAATCGAGGGACTATGGCTACACCTTC. This sequence encodes CASSQSRDYGYTF. The full variable domain, its missing parts supplied by reference TRBV16 and TRBJ1-2, is GEEVAQTPKHLVRGEGQKAKLYCAPIKGHSYVFWYQQVLKNEFKFLISFQNENVFDETGMPKERFSAKCLPNSPCSLEIQATKLEDSAVYFCASSQSRDYGYTFGSGTRLTVV.

The chain uses TRBV28 and TRBJ1-2; D perhaps matches TRBD1 (5 bases). V lost 1 base, J lost 2 bases, and 8 bases lay in between. The V gene's germline CDR1 is MDHEN and CDR2 SYDVKM. The CDR3 is 14 amino acids. CDR3 protein: CASSLLSGNYGYTF. The CDR3, as DNA: TGTGCCAGCAGTTTATTGTCAGGGAACTATGGCTACACCTTC.

The gene calls are TRBV5-4 and TRBJ2-2, with D maybe TRBD1 (5 bases). Germline V gene sequence: CDR1 SGHNT, CDR2 YYREEE (reference sequence). V was trimmed by 4 bases and J by 5 bases, leaving 12 bases between them. The CDR3 is 14 amino acids. The CDR3 coding sequence is TGTGCCAGCAGCCCGCCCGACAGAACCGGGGAGCTGTTTTTT. Residues: CASSPPDRTGELFF.

The J gene is TRBJ2-7, the V gene TRBV5-1; D not certain. The ends were cut back, 3 bases at V and 0 bases at J, with 16 bases in the middle. The CDR3 extends over 16 amino acids. Looked up from germline, CDR1 is SGHRS and CDR2 is YFSETQ. CDR3 residues: CASSSGYAPSSYEQYF. The CDR3 coding sequence is TGCGCCAGCAGCTCCGGCTATGCGCCGAGCTCCTACGAGCAGTACTTC.

This chain connects TRBV4-3 to TRBJ2-1; D gene unclear. From germline, CDR1 is LGHNA and CDR2 YSLEER. Trimming took 0 bases from V and 9 from J, leaving 12 bases between them. CDR3 length equals 14 residues. CDR3 sequence reads: CASSQDRTTPEQFF. Written as DNA, the CDR3 is TGCGCCAGCAGCCAAGATAGAACTACCCCTGAGCAGTTCTTC.

The chain recombines TRBV7-3 with TRBJ2-5; D is possibly TRBD1 or TRBD2 (5 bases each). V was trimmed by 5 bases and J by 5 bases, leaving 12 bases between them. The CDR3 is 13 amino acids. CDR1 SGHTA and CDR2 FQGTGA come from the germline V gene. CDR3: CASSRGPRETQYF. The CDR3 nucleotides are TGTGCCAGCAGCCGGGGACCCAGGGAGACCCAGTACTTC.

The chain combines TRBV28 with TRBJ1-4; the D is unclear. The CDR3 spans 16 residues. V was cut by 4 bases and J by 0 bases, with 12 bases left in between. The germline V gene encodes CDR1 MDHEN and CDR2 SYDVKM. The DNA of the CDR3 is TGTGCCAGCAGTTCCCTGGCCGGTCCAACTAATGAAAAACTGTTTTTT. Translation: CASSSLAGPTNEKLFF. The variable domain in full, with the rest retrieved from reference TRBV28 and TRBJ1-4, is DVKVTQSSRYLVKRTGEKVFLECVQDMDHENMFWYRQDPGLGLRLIYFSYDVKMKEKGDIPEGYSVSREKKERFSLILESASTNQTSMYLCASSSLAGPTNEKLFFGSGTQLSVL.

This chain connects TRBV7-2 to TRBJ2-7; D call uncertain. The CDR3 loop spans 16 amino acids. The V end lost 2 bases, the J end lost 3 bases, and 17 bases lay between the germline ends. Germline loops: CDR1 SGHTA, CDR2 FQGNSA. CDR3 coding DNA: TGTGCCAGCAGCTTAATCGCGGCAGGCGACCGCTACGAGCAGTACTTC. This codes for CASSLIAAGDRYEQYF.

The chain links TRBV6-2 or TRBV6-3 to TRBJ2-5; 11 positions match TRBD2. The CDR3 is 16 amino acids. V was pared by 2 bases and J by 1 base, with 3 bases of the junction left unmatched. CDR1 and CDR2 (germline): MNHEY, SVGEGT. The CDR3 sequence: CASSYGLAGGQETQYF. The CDR3 DNA is TGTGCCAGCAGTTACGGGCTAGCGGGGGGCCAAGAGACCCAGTACTTC.

This chain joins TRBV5-5 and TRBJ2-7; tentative D call: TRBD2 (6 bases). This CDR3 has 14 residues. Trimming left V 4 bases short and J 3 bases short, with 14 bases between. From germline, CDR1 is SGHKS and CDR2 YYEKEE (reference sequence). CDR3 loop: CASSTPGLSYEQYF. The CDR3 nucleotides are TGTGCCAGCAGCACTCCGGGACTCAGCTACGAGCAGTACTTC.

The chain recombines TRBV27 with TRBJ2-7; TRBD1 matches at 10 bases. Germline values: CDR1 MNHEY, CDR2 SMNVEV (reference sequence). With 5 bases clipped from V and 7 bases from J, the junction kept 14 bases outside the gene matches. The CDR3 loop spans 16 amino acids. The CDR3 here is CASSQPGTGVVGEQYF. CDR3 nucleotide sequence: TGTGCCAGCAGTCAGCCCGGGACAGGGGTCGTAGGGGAGCAGTACTTC.

This chain uses TRBV7-9 with TRBJ2-6; D uncertain. The CDR3 has 17 residues. Per germline, CDR1 SEHNR and CDR2 FQNEAQ (reference sequence). Between the trimmed V and J ends, which lost 3 bases and 0 bases, there was a span of 12 bases. As DNA, the CDR3 is TGTGCCAGCAGCTTTTTAGGACGCGTCTCTGGGGCCAACGTCCTGACTTTC. This encodes CASSFLGRVSGANVLTF.

The J gene is TRBJ1-2, the V gene TRBV19; 7 nucleotides agree with TRBD1. The ends lost 3 bases at V and 7 bases at J; junction bases unmatched: 8. The CDR3 sequence is 14 residues long. Germline-derived CDR1 and CDR2 are LNHDA and SQIVND (reference sequence). The CDR3 DNA sequence: TGTGCCAGTAGTATTGGACAGGTGGCTGGTGGCTACACCTTC. It yields the protein CASSIGQVAGGYTF.

The rearrangement links TRBV4-1 to TRBJ2-1, with D unresolved. CDR1 and CDR2 from the germline V gene are MGHRA and YSYEKL. The CDR3 length is 17 residues. Trimming removed 0 bases from V and 2 bases from J, with 14 bases in between. For the CDR3, the DNA is TGCGCCAGCAGCCAAGATCGAAGGTCCCTCCCCTACAATGAGCAGTTCTTC. It codes for CASSQDRRSLPYNEQFF.

DNA for the CDR3: TGTGCCAGCAGTCGGGACAGGTCCACAGATACGCAGTATTTT. Amino acid sequence: CASSRDRSTDTQYF. The gene calls are TRBV2 and TRBJ2-3; 8 nucleotides agree with TRBD1. J was trimmed by 2 bases and V by 5 bases; bases with no gene match: 3. The CDR3 is 14 residues long. From germline, CDR1 is SNHLY and CDR2 FYNNEI.

The V and J genes are TRBV6-1 and TRBJ1-5, with 7 bases aligning to TRBD1. Germline values: CDR1 MNHNS, CDR2 SASEGT. This CDR3 contains 19 residues. The V segment lost 2 bases and the J segment 1 base; nucleotides outside the gene matches: 14. The CDR3 loop is CASSEWPTGRRGSNQPQHF. CDR3 nucleotides: TGTGCCAGCAGTGAATGGCCGACAGGGAGAAGAGGGAGCAATCAGCCCCAGCATTTT.

This chain uses TRBV13 with TRBJ2-5; D remains unclear. There are 13 residues in the CDR3. V shed 2 bases and J shed 1 base, with 5 bases lying between them. From germline, CDR1 is PRHDT and CDR2 FYEKMQ (reference sequence). DNA for the CDR3: TGTGCCAGCAGCTTAACCCCCCAAGAGACCCAGTACTTC. Its translation: CASSLTPQETQYF.

This chain joins TRBV6-2 or TRBV6-3 and TRBJ1-5, with TRBD1 as a possible D gene (5 bases). Looked up from germline, CDR1 is MNHEY and CDR2 is SVGEGT. V lost 6 bases, J lost 2 bases, and 8 bases lay in between. This CDR3 spans 13 amino acids. As DNA, the CDR3 is TGTGCCAGCAGCCCGGGGGGCAATCAGCCCCAGCATTTT. It translates to CASSPGGNQPQHF.

The chain employs TRBV4-3 and TRBJ2-1; 12 bases align to TRBD2. The CDR3 spans 14 residues. The V gene end was trimmed by 4 bases and the J gene end by 8 bases; junction bases not matched to a gene: 3. CDR1 is LGHNA and CDR2 is YSLEER in the germline V gene. CDR3 sequence (DNA): TGCGCCAGCAGCCCCCTAGCGGGGGGGCATGAGCAGTTCTTC. It specifies CASSPLAGGHEQFF.

The chain has TRBV5-4 and TRBJ1-2; tentative D call: TRBD1 (5 bases). Germline V gives CDR1 SGHNT, CDR2 YYREEE (reference sequence). This CDR3 region has 13 residues. Trimming shortened V by 4 bases and J by 1 base, and 8 bases separated the two germline ends. CDR3 in DNA: TGTGCCAGCAGCCCGGGACTTAACTATGGCTACACCTTC. Residues: CASSPGLNYGYTF.

The chain combines TRBV9 with TRBJ1-1; 11 bases align to TRBD1. Germline V gene sequence: CDR1 SGDLS, CDR2 YYNGEE. The CDR3 covers 16 residues. Trimming took 4 bases from V and 5 from J; bases not matched to a gene: 10. Written as DNA, the CDR3 is TGTGCCAGCAGCCCCTGGACAGGGGGCGCTTGGACTGAAGCTTTCTTT. This gives the protein CASSPWTGGAWTEAFF.

This clone was detected a few times. The V and J genes are TRBV18 and TRBJ1-1, with 7 bases matching TRBD1. The CDR3 has 16 amino acids. The trim removed 5 bases at V and 1 base at J, leaving 10 bases unmatched. Germline values: CDR1 KGHSH, CDR2 LQKENI. DNA of the CDR3: TGTGCCAGCTCATACTCAGGGGGGCGCGGGAACACTGAAGCTTTCTTT. Its protein is CASSYSGGRGNTEAFF.

The V and J genes are TRBV5-1 and TRBJ2-6; D is perhaps TRBD1 or TRBD2 (5 bases each). The CDR3 extends over 17 amino acids. Per germline, CDR1 SGHRS and CDR2 YFSETQ. The V end was cut by 4 bases, the J end by 0 bases, with 14 bases between. The CDR3 sequence is CASSRGSVASGANVLTF. The CDR3 DNA follows: TGCGCCAGCAGCCGGGGCAGCGTCGCCTCTGGGGCCAACGTCCTGACTTTC.

The chain couples TRBV7-3 to TRBJ2-5; 9 positions agree with TRBD1. This CDR3 is built from 16 residues. Losses at the gene ends were 4 bases for V and 4 bases for J; bases not matched to a gene: 10. Looked up from germline, CDR1 is SGHTA and CDR2 is FQGTGA. CDR3 sequence reads: CASSSSGTGPRETQYF. The CDR3 DNA is TGTGCCAGCAGCTCCTCTGGGACAGGGCCCCGAGAGACCCAGTACTTC.

This clone came up once. The conserved phenylalanine or tryptophan normally closing the CDR3 is absent here, so this likely arose from a read error. V usage is TRBV5-1 and J usage is TRBJ1-2; D is possibly TRBD1 (5 bases). The V and J ends lost 3 bases and 8 bases respectively, with 14 bases between them. Germline V gives CDR1 SGHRS, CDR2 YFSETQ. The CDR3 runs 13 residues. This CDR3 reads CASSSGAGVGYTL. The CDR3 nucleotides read TGCGCCAGCAGCTCCGGGGCTGGTGTCGGCTACACCCTC.

The chain uses TRBV15 and TRBJ1-1; no clear D. This CDR3 spans 13 amino acids. Trimming took 3 bases from V and 7 from J, leaving 12 bases between them. Per germline, CDR1 LNHNV and CDR2 YYDKDF (reference sequence). CDR3 coding DNA: TGTGCCACCAGCAGTCGACTGGGTGTTGAAGCTTTCTTT. This sequence encodes CATSSRLGVEAFF. The full variable domain, its missing parts supplied by reference TRBV15 and TRBJ1-1, is DAMVIQNPRYQVTQFGKPVTLSCSQTLNHNVMYWYQQKSSQAPKLLFHYYDKDFNNEADTPDNFQSRRPNTSFCFLDIRSPGLGDTAMYLCATSSRLGVEAFFGQGTRLTVV.

This chain connects TRBV7-2 to TRBJ2-5; 9 bases agree with TRBD2. In germline, CDR1 is SGHTA, CDR2 FQGNSA. The junction had 8 bases not matched to a gene; V was cut back by 5 bases and J by 4 bases. CDR3 length: 15 amino acids. CDR3 coding DNA: TGTGCCAGCAGCCCGACTAGCGGTGGAGCAGAGACCCAGTACTTC. It specifies CASSPTSGGAETQYF.

This rearrangement joins TRBV28 to TRBJ2-7; tentatively, D is TRBD1 (6 bases). The CDR3 extends over 13 amino acids. Trimming stripped 7 bases from V and 0 bases from J, with 10 bases between. Germline CDR1 is MDHEN and CDR2 is SYDVKM. CDR3 protein: CASTRDNSYEQYF. The CDR3 DNA is TGTGCCAGCACCAGGGACAACTCCTACGAGCAGTACTTC.

CDR3 loop: CASTTSGPGTQYF. The DNA for the CDR3 is TGTGCCAGCACCACATCGGGCCCCGGGACCCAGTACTTC. The chain carries TRBV7-9 and TRBJ2-5; D unresolved. CDR1 is SEHNR and CDR2 is FQNEAQ in the germline V gene (reference sequence). CDR3 length: 13 residues. The V end was cut by 7 bases, the J end by 7 bases, with 16 bases between.